Below are 9 T cell receptor beta chains sequenced from a single sample in a study of beta chain features in type 1 diabetes (dated by TCRdb to 2016 to 2019). Results the study describes overall, beyond this receptor: Type 1 diabetes patients showed a moderate but significant shortening of TCRB CDR3 length in all four CD4+ subsets.

Library preparation used the immunoSEQ multiplex PCR assay. The High Capacity cDNA Reverse Transcription Kit was used to reverse transcribe all of the isolated RNA, meaning that expressed TCRB transcripts were what got sequenced. TCRdb's version of the immuneACCESS table is confined to in-frame rearrangements and falls short of the full clone set. An unresolved V gene accounts for under half of the shortfall where checked; the remainder is of unknown origin. The sample table records more than 100,000 clones; 15% to 20% of these occur just once. The ten biggest clones cover 2.3% of the sample. Their recognized antigens are unknown. The sample comprised central memory CD4+ T cells from blood. The receptor source for this set is a man between 25 and 39 years old with type 1 diabetes.

This clone is labeled as medium-sized. The gene calls are TRBV7-2 and TRBJ1-3; unclear D gene. CDR1 is SGHTA and CDR2 is FQGNSA in the germline V gene. V gave up 5 bases and J gave up 6 bases, with 11 bases separating them. The CDR3 runs 13 residues. This CDR3 reads CASSTTPVNTIYF. The CDR3 DNA sequence: TGTGCCAGCAGCACGACTCCAGTAAACACCATATATTTT.

This clone has a count of ten or more. The gene calls are TRBV11-2 and TRBJ2-3; 10 bases match TRBD2. The CDR3 spans 16 residues. CDR1 SGHAT and CDR2 FQNNGV come from the germline V gene. V dropped 1 base and J dropped 1; count of bases not matched to a gene: 2. CDR3 DNA sequence: TGTGCCAGCAGCTTAGTCCTAGCGGGGGGCACAGATACGCAGTATTTT. Protein product: CASSLVLAGGTDTQYF.

This chain joins TRBV4-1 and TRBJ2-3; D might be TRBD2 (6 bases). The CDR3 length is 14 residues. V shed 2 bases and J shed 2 bases, with 8 bases lying between them. The V gene's germline CDR1 is MGHRA and CDR2 YSYEKL. The CDR3 here is CASSQRDFTDTQYF. The CDR3, as DNA: TGCGCCAGCAGCCAACGGGACTTCACAGATACGCAGTATTTT.

The rearrangement uses TRBV5-1 and TRBJ1-3; D is ambiguous. CDR3 length: 14 amino acids. Per the germline V gene, CDR1 is SGHRS and CDR2 is YFSETQ. Trimming took off 1 base at V and 0 bases at J, with 5 bases between the two ends. The CDR3 sequence: CASSLQSSGNTIYF. The CDR3 region has the DNA TGCGCCAGCAGCTTGCAAAGCTCTGGAAACACCATATATTTT.

This clone is medium-sized within its sample. The chain is built from TRBV4-3 and TRBJ2-3; TRBD2 matches 14 bases. In germline, CDR1 is LGHNA, CDR2 YSLEER. The CDR3 sequence is 15 residues long. Germline trimming cut 4 bases from V and 4 bases from J; bases unmatched to any gene: 1. The CDR3 sequence is CASSPGLAGADTQYF. The CDR3 DNA is TGCGCCAGCAGCCCGGGACTAGCGGGGGCAGATACGCAGTATTTT.

The V gene is TRBV5-1, the J gene TRBJ1-2; D remains ambiguous. The V and J ends lost 7 bases and 0 bases respectively, with 10 bases between them. The CDR3 sequence is 13 residues long. Germline CDR1 is SGHRS and CDR2 is YFSETQ. DNA for the CDR3: TGCGCCAGCGCGGCGTCACCTAACTATGGCTACACCTTC. Its translation is CASAASPNYGYTF. Complete variable domain (other parts from reference TRBV5-1 and TRBJ1-2): KAGVTQTPRYLIKTRGQQVTLSCSPISGHRSVSWYQQTPGQGLQFLFEYFSETQRNKGNFPGRFSGRQFSNSRSEMNVSTLELGDSALYLCASAASPNYGYTFGSGTRLTVV.

The chain employs TRBV11-3 and TRBJ1-1, with a possible D match to TRBD1 (6 bases). Germline CDR1 reads SGHNT; CDR2 reads YENEEA. This CDR3 has 13 amino acids. V was shortened by 5 bases and J by 1 base, with 8 bases between the two germline ends. The CDR3 sequence: CASSQGQNTEAFF. Written as DNA, the CDR3 is TGTGCCAGCAGCCAGGGACAGAACACTGAAGCTTTCTTT.

This clone was observed a few times. This sequence joins TRBV29-1 and TRBJ2-3; D remains ambiguous. CDR3 length: 12 amino acids. Trimming cost V 1 base and J 5 bases, with 7 bases left between them. Germline assignment: CDR1 SQVTM and CDR2 ANQGSEA. The CDR3 region has the DNA TGCAGCGTTGAAGCCCTGGGAGATACGCAGTATTTT. It yields the protein CSVEALGDTQYF.

The sample holds a few counts of this clone. The chain couples TRBV6-5 to TRBJ1-1, with D uncertain. This CDR3 has 15 amino acids. The V gene lost 0 bases and the J gene lost 5 bases, with 13 bases spanning the gap. Looked up from germline, CDR1 is MNHEY and CDR2 is SVGAGI. The CDR3 here is CASSYSRFGRTEAFF. CDR3 sequence (DNA): TGTGCCAGCAGTTACTCCCGGTTCGGTCGGACTGAAGCTTTCTTT.